The text below deals with one T cell receptor (beta chain). The sample originates from a study of blood T cell repertoires in COVID-19. Profiling relied on immunoSEQ multiplex PCR, and the TCRdb table lists in-frame clones only, not all of them. The repertoire includes approximately 440,000 clones, around 90% of them detected once, and about 0.75% sits in the top ten. Germline V gene lookup returns CDR1 SNHLY and CDR2 FYNNEI. With 3 bases removed from V and 0 bases from J, the gap between germline ends came to 12 bases. This CDR3 is 15 amino acids long. The specimen was PBMCs or T cells enriched from blood (not recorded which). The sequence derives from a woman aged 18-30 years who had recovered from COVID-19. The rearrangement links TRBV2 to TRBJ2-7; D is perhaps TRBD2 (5 bases). The CDR3 region has the DNA TGTGCCAGCAGTGAGGGCGGGTCCAGCTCCTACGAGCAGTACTTC. Translating it yields CASSEGGSSSYEQYF. The entire variable domain, with the rest obtained from reference TRBV2 and TRBJ2-7, is as follows: EPEVTQTPSHQVTQMGQEVILRCVPISNHLYFYWYRQILGQKVEFLVSFYNNEISEKSEIFDDQFSVERPDGSNFTLKIRSTKLEDSAMYFCASSEGGSSSYEQYFGPGTRLTVT.